What follows are 16 T cell receptor beta chains derived from one specimen sequenced in a study of post-analysis software for immune sequencing data. Overall study results and limits: A few TRBV segments, TRBV5-6, TRBV5-1 and TRBV20-1 among them, were found more frequent in patients than controls.

These receptors' targets are unknown. Prepared TCR beta cDNA libraries contained unique molecular identifiers. TCRdb re-analysed the PCR reads in MiXCR, keeping a single row per CDR3 protein. Here the sample spans hundreds of thousands of distinct CDR3 sequences, roughly 58% being singletons. Sequenced material: blood. The receptors come from a girl aged 5-17 years with multiple sclerosis.

This sequence joins TRBV5-1 and TRBJ2-5; TRBD1 agrees at 9 bases. The DNA end is a closer match to TRBJ2-7, so the J assignment may be wrong. The germline V gene has CDR1 SGHRS and CDR2 YFSETQ. CDR3 length equals 15 residues. The CDR3 DNA is TGCGCCAGCAGCCCGGCGGGGACAGGGAATCCCGAGCAGTACTTC. Its translation: CASSPAGTGNPEQYF.

The chain combines TRBV29-1 with TRBJ2-1; D unclear. The V gene's germline CDR1 is SQVTM and CDR2 ANQGSEA. The CDR3 runs to 13 residues. V gave up 3 bases and J gave up 2 bases, with 8 bases separating them. DNA for the CDR3: TGCAGCGTTGACAAAATAACCTACAATGAGCAGTTCTTC. Its protein product is CSVDKITYNEQFF.

This clonotype was seen more than once but under ten times. The genes are TRBV5-1 and TRBJ2-4; either TRBD1 or TRBD2 may fit D (6 bases each). The J call may be faulty, since TRBJ2-7 better matches the DNA end. Germline V gives CDR1 SGHRS, CDR2 YFSETQ. CDR3 length equals 14 residues. The CDR3 DNA sequence: TGCGCCAGCAGCTCGGCTGAGGGGGGCTACGAGCAGTACTTC. Residues: CASSSAEGGYEQYF.

The genes are TRBV7-9 and TRBJ2-1; TRBD2 aligns across 15 bases. CDR3 length equals 17 residues. Germline CDR1 is SEHNR and CDR2 is FQNEAQ (reference sequence). V lost 6 bases to trimming and J lost 1 base; unmatched junction nucleotides: 4. CDR3: CASSWGLAGGSYNEQFF. The CDR3 nucleotides read TGTGCCAGCAGTTGGGGACTAGCGGGAGGTTCCTACAATGAGCAGTTCTTC. Complete variable domain (other parts from reference TRBV7-9 and TRBJ2-1): DTGVSQNPRHKITKRGQNVTFRCDPISEHNRLYWYRQTLGQGPEFLTYFQNEAQLEKSRLLSDRFSAERPKGSFSTLEIQRTEQGDSAMYLCASSWGLAGGSYNEQFFGPGTRLTVL.

The chain couples TRBV12-3 or TRBV12-4 to TRBJ2-5, with 8 bases fitting TRBD2. The J call may be wrong; the DNA end is better matched by TRBJ2-7. The length of the CDR3 is 15 residues. The CDR3 is CASSPPGGRTPEQYF. CDR3 nucleotides: TGTGCCAGCAGCCCTCCGGGCGGGAGGACCCCCGAGCAGTACTTC.

This clonotype was seen a few times. This chain joins TRBV10-2 and TRBJ2-5, with 10 positions matching TRBD2. V dropped 6 bases and J dropped 1; count of bases not matched to a gene: 5. This CDR3 region has 15 residues. Germline CDR1 and CDR2: WSHSY and SAAADI. This CDR3 reads CASRLAGAFQETQYF. CDR3 nucleotides: TGCGCCAGCAGGCTAGCGGGGGCGTTCCAAGAGACCCAGTACTTC.

The chain joins TRBV20-1 to TRBJ2-3; tentatively, D is TRBD1 (5 bases). V was clipped by 3 bases and J by 5 bases, with 12 bases between them. Per germline, CDR1 DFQATT and CDR2 SNEGSKA (reference sequence). This CDR3 has 13 amino acids. CDR3 coding DNA: TGCAGTGCTAGCAGGGTTCGTGGAGATACGCAGTATTTT. Amino acids: CSASRVRGDTQYF.

V usage is TRBV3-1 and J usage is TRBJ2-5; 9 bases agree with TRBD1. Trimming removed 0 bases from V and 5 bases from J; junction bases left unmatched: 4. This CDR3 has 15 amino acids. CDR1 is LGHDT, CDR2 YNNKEL, per germline (reference sequence). CDR3 coding DNA: TGTGCCAGCAGCCAAGATCGGACAGGGGTGGAGACCCAGTACTTC. Its protein is CASSQDRTGVETQYF.

This clonotype appeared a few times. V is TRBV9 and J is TRBJ1-6, with D perhaps matching TRBD1 (6 bases). Between the trimmed V and J ends, which lost 5 bases and 10 bases, there was a span of 13 bases. This CDR3 is 13 amino acids long. Germline-derived CDR1 and CDR2 are SGDLS and YYNGEE. Here the CDR3 reads CASRRTADSPLHF. The CDR3 bases are TGTGCCAGCAGACGGACAGCGGACTCACCCCTCCACTTT. The whole variable domain, filled in from reference TRBV9 and TRBJ1-6, reads DSGVTQTPKHLITATGQRVTLRCSPRSGDLSVYWYQQSLDQGLQFLIQYYNGEERAKGNILERFSAQQFPDLHSELNLSSLELGDSALYFCASRRTADSPLHFGNGTRLTVT.

This clonotype has only a few counts. The chain uses TRBV10-3 and TRBJ1-2; D is unclear. CDR1 is ENHRY, CDR2 SYGVKD, per germline. V was cut by 6 bases and J by 8 bases, with 13 bases left in between. This CDR3 is 12 amino acids long. As DNA, the CDR3 is TGTGCCATCAGCCGGGGAGAGGAGGGCTACACCTTC. This codes for CAISRGEEGYTF.

The CDR3 DNA reads TGTGCCAGCAGTGAATATGGGACAGGGATTGAAGCTTTCTTT. Encoded protein: CASSEYGTGIEAFF. This chain joins TRBV2 and TRBJ1-1, with 9 bases fitting TRBD1. Germline V gene data show CDR1 as SNHLY and CDR2 as FYNNEI. This CDR3 spans 14 amino acids. V trimming: 2 bases; J trimming: 7 bases; junction bases outside the gene matches: 5. Based on the CDR3 plus reference TRBV2 and TRBJ1-1, the full variable domain is EPEVTQTPSHQVTQMGQEVILRCVPISNHLYFYWYRQILGQKVEFLVSFYNNEISEKSEIFDDQFSVERPDGSNFTLKIRSTKLEDSAMYFCASSEYGTGIEAFFGQGTRLTVV.

The chain is built from TRBV29-1 and TRBJ2-1; 9 nucleotides line up with TRBD2. CDR1 and CDR2 (germline): SQVTM, ANQGSEA. This CDR3 has 17 amino acids. V was clipped by 2 bases and J by 8 bases; unmatched bases: 16. In nucleotides, the CDR3 is TGCAGCGTTGAAACCATGAGAAGCGGGAGGCTTCATGATGAGCAGTTCTTC. Amino acid sequence: CSVETMRSGRLHDEQFF.

The chain uses TRBV5-1 and TRBJ2-7, with TRBD1 as a possible D gene (6 bases). Looked up from germline, CDR1 is SGHRS and CDR2 is YFSETQ. V was pared by 2 bases and J by 2 bases, with 14 bases between. There are 15 residues in the CDR3. The CDR3 coding sequence is TGCGCCAGCAGCTTACTAGGACAGAATACCTACGAGCAGTACTTC. It yields the protein CASSLLGQNTYEQYF.

This clonotype was seen more than once but under ten times. The CDR3 DNA sequence: TGCAGTGCTAGAGATCACCAGCCCCAGCATTTT. It specifies CSARDHQPQHF. The V and J genes are TRBV20-1 and TRBJ1-5; D is unresolved. CDR1 and CDR2 (germline): DFQATT, SNEGSKA (reference sequence). The CDR3 has 11 residues. The V end lost 0 bases, the J end lost 7 bases, and 4 bases lay between the germline ends.

The genes are TRBV7-8 and TRBJ2-5; 13 nucleotides align to TRBD2. CDR1 is SGHVS and CDR2 is FQNEAQ in the germline V gene. The ends lost 5 bases at V and 5 bases at J; junction bases unmatched: 5. The CDR3 extends over 15 amino acids. DNA of the CDR3: TGTGCCAGCAGCGAGACTAGCGGGAGGCTCGAGACCCAGTACTTC. Its protein product is CASSETSGRLETQYF.

This clonotype was detected only once. The chain combines TRBV6-5 with TRBJ1-2; 7 bases agree with TRBD1. Germline V gives CDR1 MNHEY, CDR2 SVGAGI. CDR3 length equals 16 residues. J was trimmed by 3 bases and V by 2 bases; bases with no gene match: 9. CDR3 protein: CASSYAGDSWDYGYTF. The CDR3, as DNA: TGTGCCAGCAGTTACGCCGGGGACAGTTGGGACTATGGCTACACCTTC.